This passage covers 14 T cell receptor beta chains from one sample sequenced in a study of beta chain features in type 1 diabetes. The entirety of the isolated RNA underwent reverse transcription, so expressed TCRB transcripts were sequenced. Here immunoSEQ multiplex PCR was the method, and the copy in TCRdb shows in-frame clones only, minus some. There are fewer than 650,000 clones in the sample; roughly 16% occur only once, and under 0.095% lies in the top ten. Sequences were obtained from naive CD4+ T cells from blood. The receptor set was obtained from a man aged 18 to 29 in good health.

This clone showed up just a few times. This sequence joins TRBV4-2 and TRBJ2-5; TRBD1 agrees at 8 bases. Germline CDR1 reads LGHNA; CDR2 reads YNFKEQ. The CDR3 is made up of 15 amino acids. V was pared by 3 bases and J by 2 bases, with 5 bases of the junction left unmatched. Here the CDR3 DNA reads TGTGCCAGCAGCCACCAAGGGGACAGGCAAGAGACCCAGTACTTC. This codes for CASSHQGDRQETQYF.

The CDR3 region has the DNA TGTGCCAGCAGTTCCTTCGGGGGGCTCTACGAGCAGTACTTC. Translating it yields CASSSFGGLYEQYF. V is TRBV28 and J is TRBJ2-7; the D gene is possibly TRBD2 (7 bases). Germline values: CDR1 MDHEN, CDR2 SYDVKM. The CDR3 consists of 14 residues. Trimming pared 4 bases from V and 3 bases from J, leaving 13 bases between.

This clone was seen a handful of times. The rearrangement joins TRBV6-1 to TRBJ1-2; D is unclear. Trimming removed 3 bases at V and 2 bases at J, with 7 bases between. Germline lookup yields CDR1 MNHNS and CDR2 SASEGT. There are 13 residues in the CDR3. CDR3 nucleotides: TGTGCCAGCAGTGAGGTGAAGAACTATGGCTACACCTTC. This sequence encodes CASSEVKNYGYTF.

The rearrangement joins TRBV5-1 to TRBJ1-1, with unresolved D. The CDR3 extends over 14 amino acids. Trimming shortened V by 3 bases and J by 1 base, and 10 bases separated the two germline ends. Germline V gene data show CDR1 as SGHRS and CDR2 as YFSETQ. This CDR3 reads CASSSQRGNTEAFF. CDR3 nucleotide sequence: TGCGCCAGCAGCTCCCAGAGAGGGAACACTGAAGCTTTCTTT.

This chain links TRBV15 with TRBJ1-5, with unresolved D. Deletions cut 0 bases from V and 0 bases from J, with 6 bases between. The CDR3 is 15 amino acids. The germline CDR1 and CDR2 sequences are LNHNV and YYDKDF (reference sequence). The CDR3 is CATSRDRVSNQPQHF. The DNA of the CDR3 is TGTGCCACCAGCAGAGATCGAGTTAGCAATCAGCCCCAGCATTTT. Drawing the rest from reference TRBV15 and TRBJ1-5, the complete variable domain is DAMVIQNPRYQVTQFGKPVTLSCSQTLNHNVMYWYQQKSSQAPKLLFHYYDKDFNNEADTPDNFQSRRPNTSFCFLDIRSPGLGDTAMYLCATSRDRVSNQPQHFGDGTRLSIL.

V and J are TRBV5-6 and TRBJ2-7; perhaps TRBD1 as D (6 bases). V lost 2 bases to trimming and J lost 7 bases, with 19 bases between them. The germline gives CDR1 SGHDT, CDR2 YYEEEE. CDR3 length: 15 amino acids. The CDR3 region is CASSFTGTPSDEQYF. CDR3 coding DNA: TGTGCCAGCAGCTTTACCGGGACACCTAGTGATGAGCAGTACTTC. The whole variable domain, remainder taken from reference TRBV5-6 and TRBJ2-7, is DAGVTQSPTHLIKTRGQQVTLRCSPKSGHDTVSWYQQALGQGPQFIFQYYEEEERQRGNFPDRFSGHQFPNYSSELNVNALLLGDSALYLCASSFTGTPSDEQYFGPGTRLTVT.

V gene TRBV30 combines with J gene TRBJ2-7; no clear D. The length of the CDR3 is 14 residues. Deletions cut 0 bases from V and 0 bases from J, with 9 bases between. Germline V CDR1 and CDR2: GTSNPN, SVGIG (reference sequence). This CDR3 is CAWSVGSVSYEQYF. CDR3 coding DNA: TGTGCCTGGAGTGTGGGCAGTGTCTCCTACGAGCAGTACTTC.

The chain joins TRBV27 to TRBJ2-7; maybe TRBD2 (5 bases). The CDR3 loop spans 15 amino acids. Per the germline V gene, CDR1 is MNHEY and CDR2 is SMNVEV (reference sequence). V shed 5 bases and J shed 0 bases, with 14 bases lying between them. CDR3 sequence reads: CASSGDYTTSYEQYF. The CDR3 DNA follows: TGTGCCAGCAGTGGCGACTATACAACCTCCTACGAGCAGTACTTC.

This clone was seen only a few times. The chain recombines TRBV11-2 with TRBJ2-1; possibly TRBD2 for D (5 bases). The V and J ends lost 5 bases and 6 bases respectively, with 17 bases between them. The length of the CDR3 is 15 residues. Germline V CDR1 and CDR2: SGHAT, FQNNGV. CDR3 region: CASSRVYQRSNEQFF. The CDR3 bases are TGTGCCAGCAGCCGAGTTTATCAGCGGTCCAATGAGCAGTTCTTC.

V usage is TRBV5-1 and J usage is TRBJ1-1; no clear D gene. The CDR3 totals 15 residues. The germline V gene has CDR1 SGHRS and CDR2 YFSETQ. Deletions cut 4 bases from V and 1 base from J, with 14 bases between. DNA for the CDR3: TGCGCCAGCAGCCCGAATGCCGGAGGGAACACTGAAGCTTTCTTT. Residues: CASSPNAGGNTEAFF.

The chain combines TRBV7-6 with TRBJ2-7; 9 bases align to TRBD2. Germline CDR1 SGHVS, CDR2 FNYEAQ. V shed 1 base and J 3 bases; nucleotides not matched to a gene: 7. This CDR3 contains 16 residues. The CDR3 sequence is CASSLGGSGGIYEQYF. CDR3 coding DNA: TGTGCCAGCAGCTTAGGAGGTAGCGGGGGAATCTACGAGCAGTACTTC.

This clone was seen more than once but under ten times. This same CDR3 is encoded by further DNA sequences in the sample. The gene calls are TRBV5-1 and TRBJ2-1; D possibly corresponds to TRBD1 (7 bases). This CDR3 comprises 15 residues. Trimming removed 0 bases at V and 4 bases at J, with 11 bases between. Germline-derived CDR1 and CDR2 are SGHRS and YFSETQ. The CDR3: CASSLVSGGYNEQFF. The CDR3, as DNA: TGCGCCAGCAGCTTGGTTTCAGGGGGGTACAATGAGCAGTTCTTC.

Only a few counts were recorded for this clone. The chain recombines TRBV7-9 with TRBJ1-1, with a weak D call TRBD1 (6 bases). CDR1 is SEHNR and CDR2 is FQNEAQ in the germline V gene (reference sequence). V lost 3 bases and J lost 1, with 12 bases in between. The CDR3 runs 15 residues. The CDR3: CASSFRDTENTEAFF. The CDR3 DNA reads as TGTGCCAGCAGCTTCCGGGACACTGAGAACACTGAAGCTTTCTTT.

The CDR3: CASSRLGQGYEQYF. CDR3 in DNA: TGTGCCAGCAGCCGGTTGGGACAGGGCTACGAGCAGTACTTC. The rearrangement joins TRBV6-5 to TRBJ2-7, with 9 positions matching TRBD1. V lost 6 bases to trimming and J lost 3 bases; unmatched junction nucleotides: 6. Germline CDR1 is MNHEY and CDR2 is SVGAGI. The CDR3 is 14 amino acids.